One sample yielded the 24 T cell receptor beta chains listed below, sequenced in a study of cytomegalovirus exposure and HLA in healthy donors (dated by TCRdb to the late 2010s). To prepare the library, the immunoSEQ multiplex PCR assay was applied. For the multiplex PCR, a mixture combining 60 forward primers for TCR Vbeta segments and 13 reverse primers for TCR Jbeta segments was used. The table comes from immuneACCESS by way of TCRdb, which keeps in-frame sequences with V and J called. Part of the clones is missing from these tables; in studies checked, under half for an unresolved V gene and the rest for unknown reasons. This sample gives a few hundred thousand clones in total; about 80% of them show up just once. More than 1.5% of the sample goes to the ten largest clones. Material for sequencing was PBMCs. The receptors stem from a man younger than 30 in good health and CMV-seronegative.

The CDR3 DNA is TGTGCCAGCAGTCTACTAGCGGGAGGGGATCAAGAGACCCAGTACTTC. It encodes CASSLLAGGDQETQYF. The chain links TRBV28 to TRBJ2-5, with 13 bases aligning to TRBD2. The germline V gene encodes CDR1 MDHEN and CDR2 SYDVKM. V was pared by 5 bases and J by 2 bases, with 5 bases of the junction left unmatched. The CDR3 length is 16 residues.

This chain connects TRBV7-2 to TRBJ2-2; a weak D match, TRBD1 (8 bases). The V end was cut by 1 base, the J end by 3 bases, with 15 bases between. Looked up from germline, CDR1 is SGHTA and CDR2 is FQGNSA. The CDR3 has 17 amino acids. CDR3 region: CASSLGGGTGHTGELFF. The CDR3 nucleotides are TGTGCCAGCAGCTTAGGGGGGGGGACAGGCCACACCGGGGAGCTGTTTTTT.

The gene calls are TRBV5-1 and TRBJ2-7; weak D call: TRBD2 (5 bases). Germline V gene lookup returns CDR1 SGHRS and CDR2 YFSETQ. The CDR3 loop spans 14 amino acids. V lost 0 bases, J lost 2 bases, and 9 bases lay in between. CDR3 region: CASSLAPAAYEQYF. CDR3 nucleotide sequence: TGCGCCAGCAGCTTGGCCCCAGCGGCCTACGAGCAGTACTTC.

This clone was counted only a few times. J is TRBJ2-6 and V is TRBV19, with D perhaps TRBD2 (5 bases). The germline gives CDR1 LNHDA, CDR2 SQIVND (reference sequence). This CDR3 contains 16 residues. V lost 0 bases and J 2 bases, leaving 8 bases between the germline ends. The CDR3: CASSIDGGAGANVLTF. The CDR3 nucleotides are TGTGCCAGTAGTATAGATGGAGGAGCTGGGGCCAACGTCCTGACTTTC.

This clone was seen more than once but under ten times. CDR3 DNA sequence: TGTGCCAGTAGTAGACAGGGGGCCAGCACTGAAGCTTTCTTT. It translates to CASSRQGASTEAFF. The chain combines TRBV19 with TRBJ1-1; 10 bases fit TRBD1. CDR1 and CDR2 from the germline V gene are LNHDA and SQIVND (reference sequence). V shed 4 bases, J shed 4 bases, and the junction held 3 bases outside the gene matches. This CDR3 has 14 amino acids.

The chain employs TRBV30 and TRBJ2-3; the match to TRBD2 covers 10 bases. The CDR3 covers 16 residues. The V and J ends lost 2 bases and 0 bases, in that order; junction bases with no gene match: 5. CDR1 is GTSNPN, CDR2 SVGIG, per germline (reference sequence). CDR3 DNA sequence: TGTGCCTGGAGTCCCCGGACTAGCGGTAGCACAGATACGCAGTATTTT. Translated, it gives CAWSPRTSGSTDTQYF. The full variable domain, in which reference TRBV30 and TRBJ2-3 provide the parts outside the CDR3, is SQTIHQWPATLVQPVGSPLSLECTVEGTSNPNLYWYRQAAGRGLQLLFYSVGIGQISSEVPQNLSASRPQDRQFILSSKKLLLSDSGFYLCAWSPRTSGSTDTQYFGPGTRLTVL.

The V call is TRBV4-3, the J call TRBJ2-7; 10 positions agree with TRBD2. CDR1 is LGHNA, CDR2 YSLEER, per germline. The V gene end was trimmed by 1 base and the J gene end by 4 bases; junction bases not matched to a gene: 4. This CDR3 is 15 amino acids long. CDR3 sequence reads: CASSQGTSGEYEQYF. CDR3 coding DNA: TGCGCCAGCAGCCAAGGCACTAGCGGGGAATACGAGCAGTACTTC.

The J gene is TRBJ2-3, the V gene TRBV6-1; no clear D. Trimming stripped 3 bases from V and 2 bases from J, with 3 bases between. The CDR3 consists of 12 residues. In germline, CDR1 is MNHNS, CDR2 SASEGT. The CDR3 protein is CASSEYTDTQYF. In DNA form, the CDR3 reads TGTGCCAGCAGTGAGTACACAGATACGCAGTATTTT.

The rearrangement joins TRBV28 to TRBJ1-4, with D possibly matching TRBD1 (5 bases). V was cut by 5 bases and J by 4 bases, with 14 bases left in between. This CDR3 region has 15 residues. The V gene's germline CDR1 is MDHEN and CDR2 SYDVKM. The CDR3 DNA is TGTGCCAGCAGTCACGCCGGGCAGGGTAATGAAAAACTGTTTTTT. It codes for CASSHAGQGNEKLFF.

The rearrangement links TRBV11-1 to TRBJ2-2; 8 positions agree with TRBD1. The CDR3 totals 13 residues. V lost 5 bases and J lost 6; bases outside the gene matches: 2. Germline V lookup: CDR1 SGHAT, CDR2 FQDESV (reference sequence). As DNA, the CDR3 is TGTGCCAGCAGCCTACAGGGGGCCGGGGAGCTGTTTTTT. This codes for CASSLQGAGELFF.

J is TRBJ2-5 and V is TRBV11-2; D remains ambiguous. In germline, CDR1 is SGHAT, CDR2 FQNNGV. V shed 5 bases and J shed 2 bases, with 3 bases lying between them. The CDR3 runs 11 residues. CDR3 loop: CASSPQETQYF. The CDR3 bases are TGTGCCAGCAGCCCACAAGAGACCCAGTACTTC.

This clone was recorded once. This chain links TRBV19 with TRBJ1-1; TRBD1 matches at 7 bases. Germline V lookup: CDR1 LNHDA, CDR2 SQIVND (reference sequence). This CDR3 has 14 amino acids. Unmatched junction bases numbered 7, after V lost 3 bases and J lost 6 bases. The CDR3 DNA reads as TGTGCCAGTAGTATCGGGCAGGGGGTAGCTGAAGCTTTCTTT. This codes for CASSIGQGVAEAFF.

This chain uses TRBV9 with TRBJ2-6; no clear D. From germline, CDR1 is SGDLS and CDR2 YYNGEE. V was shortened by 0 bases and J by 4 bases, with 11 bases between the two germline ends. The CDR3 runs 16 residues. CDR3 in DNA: TGTGCCAGCAGCGTAGTTGCGGAATTGGGGGCCAACGTCCTGACTTTC. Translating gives CASSVVAELGANVLTF. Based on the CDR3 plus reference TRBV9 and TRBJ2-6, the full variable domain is DSGVTQTPKHLITATGQRVTLRCSPRSGDLSVYWYQQSLDQGLQFLIQYYNGEERAKGNILERFSAQQFPDLHSELNLSSLELGDSALYFCASSVVAELGANVLTFGAGSRLTVL.

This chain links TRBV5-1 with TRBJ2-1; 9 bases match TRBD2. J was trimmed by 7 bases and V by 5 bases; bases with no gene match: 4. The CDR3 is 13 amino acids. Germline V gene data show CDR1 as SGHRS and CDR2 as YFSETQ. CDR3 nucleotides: TGCGCCAGCAGTCTAGCGGGGCCGAATGAGCAGTTCTTC. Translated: CASSLAGPNEQFF.

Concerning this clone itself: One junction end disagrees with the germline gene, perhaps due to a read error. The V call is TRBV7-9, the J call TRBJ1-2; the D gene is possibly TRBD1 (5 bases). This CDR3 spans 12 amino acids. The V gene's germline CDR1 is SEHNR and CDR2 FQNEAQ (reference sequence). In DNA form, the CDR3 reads TGTTCCAGCAGTAAGGGGCCCTATGGCTACACCTTC. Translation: CSSSKGPYGYTF.

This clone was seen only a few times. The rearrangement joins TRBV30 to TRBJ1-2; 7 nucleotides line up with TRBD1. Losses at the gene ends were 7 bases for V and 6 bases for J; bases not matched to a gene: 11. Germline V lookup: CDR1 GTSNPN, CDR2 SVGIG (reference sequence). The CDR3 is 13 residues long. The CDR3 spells CASTQGYGDGYTF. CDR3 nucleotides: TGTGCCTCCACACAGGGGTACGGTGATGGCTACACCTTC.

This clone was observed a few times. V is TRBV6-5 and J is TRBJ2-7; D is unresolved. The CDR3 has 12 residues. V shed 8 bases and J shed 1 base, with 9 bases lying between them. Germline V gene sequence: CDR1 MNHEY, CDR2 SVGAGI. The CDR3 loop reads CASQADSYEQYF. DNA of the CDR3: TGTGCCAGCCAGGCAGATTCCTACGAGCAGTACTTC.

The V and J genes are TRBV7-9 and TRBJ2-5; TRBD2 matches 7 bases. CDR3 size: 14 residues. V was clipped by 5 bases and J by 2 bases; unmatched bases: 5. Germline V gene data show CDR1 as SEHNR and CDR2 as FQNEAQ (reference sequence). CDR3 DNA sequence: TGTGCCAGCAGCCGGGGGGACTCACAAGAGACCCAGTACTTC. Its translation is CASSRGDSQETQYF.

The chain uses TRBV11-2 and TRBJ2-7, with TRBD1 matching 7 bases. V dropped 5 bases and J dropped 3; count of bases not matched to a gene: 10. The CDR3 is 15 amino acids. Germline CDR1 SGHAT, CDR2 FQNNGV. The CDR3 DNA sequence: TGTGCCAGCAGCGACCGACAGGGTGTTCTCTACGAGCAGTACTTC. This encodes CASSDRQGVLYEQYF.

In DNA, the CDR3 is TGTGCCAGCAGCTTATCCCTAGGGGATTCACCCCTCCACTTT. It translates to CASSLSLGDSPLHF. The rearrangement uses TRBV7-6 and TRBJ1-6, with D possibly being TRBD1 (5 bases). This CDR3 has 14 residues. The ends were cut back, 2 bases at V and 8 bases at J, with 10 bases in the middle. Germline V gene lookup returns CDR1 SGHVS and CDR2 FNYEAQ.

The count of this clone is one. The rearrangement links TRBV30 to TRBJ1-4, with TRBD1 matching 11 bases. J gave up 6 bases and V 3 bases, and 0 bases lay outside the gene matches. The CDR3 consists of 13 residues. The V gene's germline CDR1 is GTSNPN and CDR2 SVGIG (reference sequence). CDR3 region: CAWRGQGDEKLFF. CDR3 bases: TGTGCCTGGAGGGGACAGGGGGATGAAAAACTGTTTTTT. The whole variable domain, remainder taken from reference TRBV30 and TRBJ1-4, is SQTIHQWPATLVQPVGSPLSLECTVEGTSNPNLYWYRQAAGRGLQLLFYSVGIGQISSEVPQNLSASRPQDRQFILSSKKLLLSDSGFYLCAWRGQGDEKLFFGSGTQLSVL.

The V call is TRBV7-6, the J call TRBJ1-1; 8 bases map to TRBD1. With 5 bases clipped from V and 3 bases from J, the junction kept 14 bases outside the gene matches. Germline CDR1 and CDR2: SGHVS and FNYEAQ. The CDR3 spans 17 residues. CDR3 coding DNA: TGTGCCAGCAGCACGGGGGCTGCAGGGGGCTGGGACACTGAAGCTTTCTTT. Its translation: CASSTGAAGGWDTEAFF.

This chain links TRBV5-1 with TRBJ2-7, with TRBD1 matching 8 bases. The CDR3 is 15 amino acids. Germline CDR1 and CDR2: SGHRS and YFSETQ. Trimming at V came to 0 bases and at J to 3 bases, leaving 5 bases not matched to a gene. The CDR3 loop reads CASSLVQGDIYEQYF. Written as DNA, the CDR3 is TGCGCCAGCAGCTTGGTACAGGGGGACATCTACGAGCAGTACTTC. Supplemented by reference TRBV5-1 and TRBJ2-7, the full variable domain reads KAGVTQTPRYLIKTRGQQVTLSCSPISGHRSVSWYQQTPGQGLQFLFEYFSETQRNKGNFPGRFSGRQFSNSRSEMNVSTLELGDSALYLCASSLVQGDIYEQYFGPGTRLTVT.

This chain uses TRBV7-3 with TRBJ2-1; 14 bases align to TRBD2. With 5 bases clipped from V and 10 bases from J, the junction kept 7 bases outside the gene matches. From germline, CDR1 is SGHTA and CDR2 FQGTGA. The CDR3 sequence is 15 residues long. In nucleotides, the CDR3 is TGTGCCAGCAGCCCGGGACTAGCGGGAGATCAGGAGCAGTTCTTC. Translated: CASSPGLAGDQEQFF.